The 8 T cell receptor beta chains below come from one sample, sequenced in a study of T cells in Graves' hyperthyroidism and ophthalmopathy. From RNA transcripts, TCR beta CDR3 regions were amplified. The TCR CDR3 was amplified in a first-round RT-PCR using the HTBI primer set. From the multiplex PCR reads, TCRdb called clonotypes with MiXCR, one entry per CDR3 protein. Among about 320,000 distinct CDR3 sequences listed, around a sixth were seen once. The material sequenced was blood. Every receptor here comes from a man aged 25 to 40 with Graves' hyperthyroidism.

The genes are TRBV25-1 and TRBJ2-1; 10 nucleotides line up with TRBD2. The CDR3 contains 14 residues. Trimming cost V 4 bases and J 7 bases; bases outside gene matches: 4. Germline loops: CDR1 MGHDK, CDR2 SYGVNS. CDR3 coding DNA: TGTGCCAGCAGTGTAGCGGGGGGCGGAAATGAGCAGTTCTTC. Amino acids: CASSVAGGGNEQFF.

The sample holds many counts of this clonotype. The V gene is TRBV6-5, the J gene TRBJ2-7; D not resolved. This CDR3 has 16 amino acids. CDR1 and CDR2 (germline): MNHEY, SVGAGI. V was clipped by 0 bases and J by 0 bases, with 12 bases between them. CDR3 loop: CASSYSPLGSSYEQYF. The CDR3 nucleotides are TGTGCCAGCAGTTACTCCCCTCTAGGAAGCTCCTACGAGCAGTACTTC.

This clonotype was seen repeatedly, ten times or more. The CDR3 DNA reads as TGTGCCAGCAGTATGGGACTAGCGATAAAAGAGACCCAGTACTTC. Its protein is CASSMGLAIKETQYF. V and J are TRBV6-2 or TRBV6-3 and TRBJ2-5; 10 bases are a match to TRBD2. The CDR3 is made up of 15 amino acids. The germline gives CDR1 MNHEY, CDR2 SVGEGT. V dropped 5 bases and J dropped 3; count of bases not matched to a gene: 6.

V gene TRBV6-1 combines with J gene TRBJ2-3; the D call may be TRBD1 or TRBD2 (5 bases each). With 5 bases removed from V and 2 bases from J, the gap between germline ends came to 23 bases. Germline V gene lookup returns CDR1 MNHNS and CDR2 SASEGT. The CDR3 loop spans 18 amino acids. CDR3 region: CASSPPAGRDLTTDTQYF. As DNA, the CDR3 is TGTGCCAGCAGTCCTCCGGCCGGAAGGGACCTGACCACAGATACGCAGTATTTT.

This chain connects TRBV20-1 to TRBJ2-3, with D tentatively TRBD2 (6 bases). Deletions cut 5 bases from V and 6 bases from J, with 21 bases between. Per germline, CDR1 DFQATT and CDR2 SNEGSKA (reference sequence). This CDR3 has 15 amino acids. This chain's CDR3 is CSAGVKGRRPDTQYF. CDR3 nucleotide sequence: TGCAGTGCTGGGGTAAAGGGGAGGAGACCGGATACGCAGTATTTT.

The sample holds many counts of this clonotype. The chain joins TRBV7-2 to TRBJ2-7; 9 bases agree with TRBD1. In germline, CDR1 is SGHTA, CDR2 FQGNSA. The CDR3 sequence is 14 residues long. Trimming removed 5 bases from V and 4 bases from J; junction bases left unmatched: 6. CDR3 in DNA: TGTGCCAGCAGCCCTCAAGACAGGGGGTACGAGCAGTACTTC. Its translation: CASSPQDRGYEQYF.

Comments on this clonotype: It may be a read error: a sequence one base away is much more abundant. The J gene is TRBJ1-6, the V gene TRBV28; no reliable D call. This CDR3 region has 14 residues. Germline V gives CDR1 MDHEN, CDR2 SYDVKM. The CDR3 DNA reads as TGTGCCAACAGTCAGGCAGGCCCTAATTCACCCCTCCACTTT. As protein: CANSQAGPNSPLHF.

V gene TRBV29-1 combines with J gene TRBJ1-4; maybe TRBD1 (5 bases). Trimming left V 6 bases short and J 7 bases short, with 12 bases between. The CDR3 is 12 residues long. Germline V gives CDR1 SQVTM, CDR2 ANQGSEA. The CDR3 sequence is CSVSGTSEKLFF. CDR3 bases: TGCAGCGTGAGCGGGACCTCTGAAAAACTGTTTTTT.